This is a list of T cell receptor beta chains from one sample in a study of blood T cell repertoires in COVID-19. Sequencing used immunoSEQ multiplex PCR; TCRdb keeps in-frame clones, though not all of them. The table has 90,000 to 120,000 clones, more than 75% seen once. Sequences were obtained from peripheral blood. These receptors were taken from a human donor in a cohort sampled during active COVID-19. Both conserved end residues are part of each CDR3. Each record gives: V gene, J gene, CDR3 protein.

v_gene: TRBV7-2
j_gene: TRBJ1-1
CDR3aa: CASSPRTVMTEAFF

v_gene: TRBV7-2
j_gene: TRBJ1-6
CDR3aa: CASSLATGQGSSPLHF

v_gene: TRBV5-1
j_gene: TRBJ2-3
CDR3aa: CASSFVAGSTDTQYF

v_gene: TRBV7-2
j_gene: TRBJ1-1
CDR3aa: CASSLAEGMNTEAFF

v_gene: TRBV24-1
j_gene: TRBJ2-7
CDR3aa: CATSDPTRPSYEQYF

v_gene: TRBV3-1/TRBV3-2
j_gene: TRBJ2-3
CDR3aa: CASSQDRRQSTDTQYF

v_gene: TRBV25-1
j_gene: TRBJ2-3
CDR3aa: CASSEGGWYADTQYF

v_gene: TRBV5-1
j_gene: TRBJ2-1
CDR3aa: CASSQADTSGFPNEQFF

v_gene: TRBV2
j_gene: TRBJ1-1
CDR3aa: CASSRDRGGEAFF

v_gene: TRBV7-3
j_gene: TRBJ1-2
CDR3aa: CASDHRGAPFNYGYTF

v_gene: TRBV2
j_gene: TRBJ1-2
CDR3aa: CASSQEGGRVPYGYTF

v_gene: TRBV9
j_gene: TRBJ2-2
CDR3aa: CASSPYSQNTGELFF

v_gene: TRBV3-1/TRBV3-2
j_gene: TRBJ2-3
CDR3aa: CASSQDAGQLTDTQYF

v_gene: TRBV30
j_gene: TRBJ2-2
CDR3aa: CAWSTGGSDTGELFF

v_gene: TRBV5-4
j_gene: TRBJ2-5
CDR3aa: CASSFSAYQETQYF

v_gene: TRBV7-3
j_gene: TRBJ2-3
CDR3aa: CASSQYSTGRADTQYF

v_gene: TRBV28
j_gene: TRBJ1-1
CDR3aa: CASSFGGGRVNTEAFF

v_gene: TRBV6-5
j_gene: TRBJ1-6
CDR3aa: CASSQQGQSLHF

v_gene: TRBV19
j_gene: TRBJ2-2
CDR3aa: CASIPSEGGELFF

v_gene: TRBV4-3
j_gene: TRBJ1-2
CDR3aa: CASSPWTGGNYGYTF

v_gene: TRBV10-1
j_gene: TRBJ2-5
CDR3aa: CASTIERTSGRAAKETQYF

v_gene: TRBV3-1/TRBV3-2
j_gene: TRBJ2-3
CDR3aa: CASSLLADTDTQYF

v_gene: TRBV3-1/TRBV3-2
j_gene: TRBJ1-3
CDR3aa: CASSQGKGGSGNTIYF

v_gene: TRBV27
j_gene: TRBJ2-1
CDR3aa: CASSSTGSSYNEQFF

v_gene: TRBV20-1
j_gene: TRBJ1-1
CDR3aa: CSASEGQEGSAEAFF

v_gene: TRBV9
j_gene: TRBJ1-2
CDR3aa: CASSPGQGGGRYYGYTF

v_gene: TRBV6-5
j_gene: TRBJ2-1
CDR3aa: CASSLLGDNEQFF

v_gene: TRBV28
j_gene: TRBJ1-5
CDR3aa: CASSLWLVNSNQPQHF

v_gene: TRBV11-2
j_gene: TRBJ1-1
CDR3aa: CASSSTTGNTEAFF

v_gene: TRBV10-3
j_gene: TRBJ1-1
CDR3aa: CAISGRQNTEAFF

v_gene: TRBV6-5
j_gene: TRBJ2-1
CDR3aa: CASSLDSGGYNEQFF

v_gene: TRBV2
j_gene: TRBJ2-1
CDR3aa: CASSGSGRETYNEQFF

v_gene: TRBV28
j_gene: TRBJ2-2
CDR3aa: CASTRELGGELFF

v_gene: TRBV19
j_gene: TRBJ1-2
CDR3aa: CASSQQGVFYGYTF

v_gene: TRBV5-1
j_gene: TRBJ2-7
CDR3aa: CASSFQGYDEQYF

v_gene: TRBV7-9
j_gene: TRBJ2-1
CDR3aa: CASSPLAGGNNEQFF

v_gene: TRBV7-2
j_gene: TRBJ1-2
CDR3aa: CASSLGREGLSYGYTF

v_gene: TRBV6-2/TRBV6-3
j_gene: TRBJ2-2
CDR3aa: CASSTGWNTGELFF

v_gene: TRBV24-1
j_gene: TRBJ1-5
CDR3aa: CATSGPDRGSNQPQHF

v_gene: TRBV28
j_gene: TRBJ1-2
CDR3aa: CASSLTPDSPYGYTF

v_gene: TRBV3-1/TRBV3-2
j_gene: TRBJ1-2
CDR3aa: CASSQAPTGGFGYTF

v_gene: TRBV28
j_gene: TRBJ2-1
CDR3aa: CASRQQQGINEQFF

v_gene: TRBV20-1
j_gene: TRBJ1-5
CDR3aa: CSASANQPQHF

v_gene: TRBV5-1
j_gene: TRBJ1-1
CDR3aa: CASSLQRFTEAFF

v_gene: TRBV14
j_gene: TRBJ2-5
CDR3aa: CASSHRQPLTETQYF

v_gene: TRBV7-9
j_gene: TRBJ1-2
CDR3aa: CASSLGEVSGYTF

v_gene: TRBV27
j_gene: TRBJ2-2
CDR3aa: CASSPTEPGLGPTGELFF

v_gene: TRBV6-5
j_gene: TRBJ1-1
CDR3aa: CASDDYRGGRTEAFF

v_gene: TRBV9
j_gene: TRBJ2-2
CDR3aa: CASSPTGAGGRIGELFF

v_gene: TRBV28
j_gene: TRBJ1-1
CDR3aa: CASSTVAQGFEAFF

v_gene: TRBV3-1/TRBV3-2
j_gene: TRBJ1-6
CDR3aa: CASSYGTGYNSPLHF

v_gene: TRBV19
j_gene: TRBJ2-5
CDR3aa: CASANGGAYQETQYF

v_gene: TRBV3-1/TRBV3-2
j_gene: TRBJ1-3
CDR3aa: CASSQRDGGNTIYF

v_gene: TRBV28
j_gene: TRBJ1-2
CDR3aa: CASSLSGQGNYGYTF

v_gene: TRBV7-9
j_gene: TRBJ2-2
CDR3aa: CASSSGAGGELFF

v_gene: TRBV7-2
j_gene: TRBJ1-1
CDR3aa: CASSLVGGGNTEAFF

v_gene: TRBV7-9
j_gene: TRBJ2-3
CDR3aa: CASTVRRARTDTQYF